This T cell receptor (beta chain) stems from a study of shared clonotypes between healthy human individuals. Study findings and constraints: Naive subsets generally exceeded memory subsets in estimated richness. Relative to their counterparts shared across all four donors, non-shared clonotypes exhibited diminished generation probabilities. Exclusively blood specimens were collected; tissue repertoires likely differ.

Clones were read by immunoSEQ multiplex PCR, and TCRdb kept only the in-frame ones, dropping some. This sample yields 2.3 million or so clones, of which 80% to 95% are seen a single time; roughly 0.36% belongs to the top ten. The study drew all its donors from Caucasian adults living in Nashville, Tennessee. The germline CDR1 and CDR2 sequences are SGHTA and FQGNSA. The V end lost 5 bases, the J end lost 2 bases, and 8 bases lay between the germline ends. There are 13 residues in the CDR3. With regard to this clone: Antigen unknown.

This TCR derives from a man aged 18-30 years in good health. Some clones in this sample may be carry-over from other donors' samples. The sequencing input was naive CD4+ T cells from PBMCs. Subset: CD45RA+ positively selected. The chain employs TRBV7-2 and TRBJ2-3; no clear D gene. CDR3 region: CASSPRFTDTQYF. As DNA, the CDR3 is TGTGCCAGCAGCCCAAGATTCACAGATACGCAGTATTTT.